Included here is one T cell receptor beta chain sequence, with context. This specimen belongs to a study of cytomegalovirus exposure and HLA in healthy donors. This CDR3 spans 16 amino acids. CDR1 and CDR2 from the germline V gene are MGHRA and YSYEKL. V lost 3 bases to trimming and J lost 3 bases; unmatched junction nucleotides: 10. The primer mix had 60 Vbeta and 13 Jbeta primers. Libraries were prepared by immunoSEQ multiplex PCR; TCRdb keeps only in-frame clonotypes and omits some of them. Of 200,000 to 300,000 clones detected, approximately 84% appear once; the ten largest clones hold 2%. The material sequenced was PBMCs. This chain connects TRBV4-1 to TRBJ2-7, with 8 bases aligning to TRBD1. The receptor comes from a woman in her forties in good health and CMV-seropositive. The CDR3 nucleotides read TGCGCCAGCAGCCAGGCCGCCCCCGGGACAGGCTACGAGCAGTACTTC. Amino acids: CASSQAAPGTGYEQYF.